The 16 T cell receptor beta chains listed next were all sequenced from one sample in a study of vaccination and CD4 T cells after COVID-19. Antigens for these TCRs are unknown. Oncomine TCR Beta short-read sequencing was applied to DNA from cultured CD4+ T cells. TCRdb reprocessed the PCR reads with MiXCR, giving one entry per CDR3 protein. The repertoire holds approximately 16,000 distinct CDR3 sequences, 52% seen once, with more than 3.5% in the top ten. Treatment: roughly 10-day PBMC culture with coronavirus spike peptide pools or control peptides (ViraFEST assay). Specimen: CD4+ T cells from blood, cultured in vitro, collected before SARS-CoV-2 vaccination. The receptors were sampled from a human donor who had recovered from COVID-19.

The sample holds a few counts of this clonotype. Here the CDR3 DNA reads TGTGCCAGCAGTTTATCGGGGACAGGTGCCTACGAGCAGTACTTC. This gives the protein CASSLSGTGAYEQYF. V usage is TRBV27 and J usage is TRBJ2-7, with 8 bases identical to TRBD1. This CDR3 has 15 amino acids. The V gene's germline CDR1 is MNHEY and CDR2 SMNVEV (reference sequence). V dropped 0 bases and J dropped 2; count of bases not matched to a gene: 3.

This clonotype was recorded a few times. The chain joins TRBV24-1 to TRBJ1-5, with D possibly being TRBD1 (6 bases). Germline V CDR1 and CDR2: KGHDR, SFDVKD. This CDR3 region has 13 residues. Trimming stripped 5 bases from V and 9 bases from J, with 13 bases between. CDR3 protein: CATSAGANRPQHF. The DNA for the CDR3 is TGTGCCACCAGTGCAGGGGCGAACAGGCCCCAGCATTTT.

The chain carries TRBV19 and TRBJ1-1; 11 bases match TRBD1. The CDR3 spans 16 residues. Trimming took 3 bases from V and 2 from J; bases not matched to a gene: 5. The germline gives CDR1 LNHDA, CDR2 SQIVND (reference sequence). The CDR3 DNA follows: TGTGCCAGTAGTATCGGGACAGGGGGACTAAACACTGAAGCTTTCTTT. This encodes CASSIGTGGLNTEAFF.

This clonotype occurred a few times. The V gene is TRBV12-3 or TRBV12-4, the J gene TRBJ1-2; D is unresolved. The CDR3 length is 16 residues. Trimming pared 5 bases from V and 4 bases from J, leaving 20 bases between. The CDR3 nucleotides are TGTGCCAGCAGTCCGGGAGCAGGCTTCCAGATCTATGGCTACACCTTC. It specifies CASSPGAGFQIYGYTF.

This clonotype was seen a few times. The V and J genes are TRBV11-2 and TRBJ2-5; possibly TRBD1 for D (5 bases). This CDR3 is built from 14 residues. Germline-derived CDR1 and CDR2 are SGHAT and FQNNGV. V dropped 0 bases and J dropped 4 bases, with 9 bases sitting between them. As DNA, the CDR3 is TGTGCCAGCAGCTTAGATTTTGGGGCAGAGACCCAGTACTTC. Its protein product is CASSLDFGAETQYF. Complete variable domain (other parts from reference TRBV11-2 and TRBJ2-5): EAGVAQSPRYKIIEKRQSVAFWCNPISGHATLYWYQQILGQGPKLLIQFQNNGVVDDSQLPKDRFSAERLKGVDSTLKIQPAKLEDSAVYLCASSLDFGAETQYFGPGTRLLVL.

This clonotype was seen more than once but under ten times. V is TRBV6-5 and J is TRBJ2-7; TRBD2 matches 12 bases. Germline trimming cut 2 bases from V and 4 bases from J; bases unmatched to any gene: 3. Germline loops: CDR1 MNHEY, CDR2 SVGAGI. The CDR3 has 15 amino acids. The CDR3 here is CASSYRGLAGYEQYF. The CDR3 DNA follows: TGTGCCAGCAGTTACCGGGGACTAGCGGGTTACGAGCAGTACTTC.

V gene TRBV24-1 combines with J gene TRBJ1-2, with D unclear. Germline values: CDR1 KGHDR, CDR2 SFDVKD. V was pared by 4 bases and J by 3 bases, with 8 bases between. The CDR3 extends over 13 amino acids. The CDR3 protein is CATSEGPDYGYTF. CDR3 coding DNA: TGTGCCACCAGTGAAGGTCCTGACTATGGCTACACCTTC.

V is TRBV2 and J is TRBJ1-1; the D is unclear. The CDR3 is 15 residues long. V dropped 0 bases and J dropped 7 bases, with 15 bases sitting between them. Germline V gives CDR1 SNHLY, CDR2 FYNNEI. The chain's CDR3 is CASSEALRRGGEAFF. The CDR3 region has the DNA TGTGCCAGCAGTGAAGCGCTTAGGCGGGGTGGTGAAGCTTTCTTT.

This chain links TRBV24-1 with TRBJ2-7; 9 nucleotides line up with TRBD2. V trimming: 4 bases; J trimming: 5 bases; junction bases outside the gene matches: 8. The CDR3 contains 15 residues. Germline CDR1 is KGHDR and CDR2 is SFDVKD. The CDR3 nucleotides are TGTGCCACCAGTGAGGCGGGAGGGAGTTTGGACGAGCAGTACTTC. Its protein product is CATSEAGGSLDEQYF.

This CDR3 reads CASSAAIDSPLHF. In nucleotides, the CDR3 is TGTGCCAGCAGCGCGGCAATCGATTCACCCCTCCACTTT. The chain recombines TRBV7-2 with TRBJ1-6; D gene ambiguous. CDR1 is SGHTA and CDR2 is FQGNSA in the germline V gene. Trimming cost V 5 bases and J 8 bases, with 10 bases left between them. The length of the CDR3 is 13 residues. Variable domain in full (rest from reference TRBV7-2 and TRBJ1-6): GAGVSQSPSNKVTEKGKDVELRCDPISGHTALYWYRQSLGQGLEFLIYFQGNSAPDKSGLPSDRFSAERTGGSVSTLTIQRTQQEDSAVYLCASSAAIDSPLHFGNGTRLTVT.

The V and J genes are TRBV12-5 and TRBJ1-1, with D maybe TRBD1 (6 bases). V lost 0 bases and J lost 4, with 18 bases in between. This CDR3 has 17 amino acids. Germline V gene lookup returns CDR1 LGHNT and CDR2 FRNRAP. CDR3 amino acids: CASGLVVGGAEGTEAFF. The CDR3 DNA reads as TGTGCTAGTGGTTTGGTAGTGGGGGGCGCGGAGGGCACTGAAGCTTTCTTT.

The chain links TRBV9 to TRBJ2-7, with 7 bases fitting TRBD1. The junction had 12 bases not matched to a gene; V was cut back by 2 bases and J by 7 bases. Looked up from germline, CDR1 is SGDLS and CDR2 is YYNGEE. The CDR3 spans 15 residues. Here the CDR3 DNA reads TGTGCCAGCAGCGTCCTCCCCGCGACAGGGTCTGAGCAGTACTTC. Its protein is CASSVLPATGSEQYF.

The chain has TRBV2 and TRBJ2-6; no definite D call. Trimming shortened V by 0 bases and J by 2 bases, and 8 bases separated the two germline ends. Germline CDR1 and CDR2: SNHLY and FYNNEI. The CDR3 totals 16 residues. The CDR3 region is CASSEAMVPGANVLTF. DNA for the CDR3: TGTGCCAGCAGTGAAGCAATGGTACCTGGGGCCAACGTCCTGACTTTC.

This clonotype showed up just a few times. This chain joins TRBV20-1 and TRBJ1-2, with no clear D. V was cut by 2 bases and J by 4 bases, with 5 bases left in between. Germline V gene sequence: CDR1 DFQATT, CDR2 SNEGSKA (reference sequence). CDR3 length equals 11 residues. In DNA, the CDR3 is TGCAGTGCTAGAAACAGCTATGGCTACACCTTC. Its translation is CSARNSYGYTF.

V usage is TRBV11-2 and J usage is TRBJ1-1; D ambiguous. Germline loops: CDR1 SGHAT, CDR2 FQNNGV. Between the trimmed V and J ends, which lost 4 bases and 6 bases, there was a span of 12 bases. The CDR3 runs 13 residues. The CDR3 nucleotides are TGTGCCAGCAGCTCAGTGTCGGTCGCTGAAGCTTTCTTT. This codes for CASSSVSVAEAFF.

DNA of the CDR3: TGTGCCAGCAGCGCTTTGAACAGGGCCAAGTACTTC. As protein: CASSALNRAKYF. This rearrangement joins TRBV7-2 to TRBJ2-7; maybe TRBD1 (6 bases). Trimming took 5 bases from V and 11 from J, leaving 16 bases between them. Germline V CDR1 and CDR2: SGHTA, FQGNSA. The CDR3 sequence is 12 residues long.